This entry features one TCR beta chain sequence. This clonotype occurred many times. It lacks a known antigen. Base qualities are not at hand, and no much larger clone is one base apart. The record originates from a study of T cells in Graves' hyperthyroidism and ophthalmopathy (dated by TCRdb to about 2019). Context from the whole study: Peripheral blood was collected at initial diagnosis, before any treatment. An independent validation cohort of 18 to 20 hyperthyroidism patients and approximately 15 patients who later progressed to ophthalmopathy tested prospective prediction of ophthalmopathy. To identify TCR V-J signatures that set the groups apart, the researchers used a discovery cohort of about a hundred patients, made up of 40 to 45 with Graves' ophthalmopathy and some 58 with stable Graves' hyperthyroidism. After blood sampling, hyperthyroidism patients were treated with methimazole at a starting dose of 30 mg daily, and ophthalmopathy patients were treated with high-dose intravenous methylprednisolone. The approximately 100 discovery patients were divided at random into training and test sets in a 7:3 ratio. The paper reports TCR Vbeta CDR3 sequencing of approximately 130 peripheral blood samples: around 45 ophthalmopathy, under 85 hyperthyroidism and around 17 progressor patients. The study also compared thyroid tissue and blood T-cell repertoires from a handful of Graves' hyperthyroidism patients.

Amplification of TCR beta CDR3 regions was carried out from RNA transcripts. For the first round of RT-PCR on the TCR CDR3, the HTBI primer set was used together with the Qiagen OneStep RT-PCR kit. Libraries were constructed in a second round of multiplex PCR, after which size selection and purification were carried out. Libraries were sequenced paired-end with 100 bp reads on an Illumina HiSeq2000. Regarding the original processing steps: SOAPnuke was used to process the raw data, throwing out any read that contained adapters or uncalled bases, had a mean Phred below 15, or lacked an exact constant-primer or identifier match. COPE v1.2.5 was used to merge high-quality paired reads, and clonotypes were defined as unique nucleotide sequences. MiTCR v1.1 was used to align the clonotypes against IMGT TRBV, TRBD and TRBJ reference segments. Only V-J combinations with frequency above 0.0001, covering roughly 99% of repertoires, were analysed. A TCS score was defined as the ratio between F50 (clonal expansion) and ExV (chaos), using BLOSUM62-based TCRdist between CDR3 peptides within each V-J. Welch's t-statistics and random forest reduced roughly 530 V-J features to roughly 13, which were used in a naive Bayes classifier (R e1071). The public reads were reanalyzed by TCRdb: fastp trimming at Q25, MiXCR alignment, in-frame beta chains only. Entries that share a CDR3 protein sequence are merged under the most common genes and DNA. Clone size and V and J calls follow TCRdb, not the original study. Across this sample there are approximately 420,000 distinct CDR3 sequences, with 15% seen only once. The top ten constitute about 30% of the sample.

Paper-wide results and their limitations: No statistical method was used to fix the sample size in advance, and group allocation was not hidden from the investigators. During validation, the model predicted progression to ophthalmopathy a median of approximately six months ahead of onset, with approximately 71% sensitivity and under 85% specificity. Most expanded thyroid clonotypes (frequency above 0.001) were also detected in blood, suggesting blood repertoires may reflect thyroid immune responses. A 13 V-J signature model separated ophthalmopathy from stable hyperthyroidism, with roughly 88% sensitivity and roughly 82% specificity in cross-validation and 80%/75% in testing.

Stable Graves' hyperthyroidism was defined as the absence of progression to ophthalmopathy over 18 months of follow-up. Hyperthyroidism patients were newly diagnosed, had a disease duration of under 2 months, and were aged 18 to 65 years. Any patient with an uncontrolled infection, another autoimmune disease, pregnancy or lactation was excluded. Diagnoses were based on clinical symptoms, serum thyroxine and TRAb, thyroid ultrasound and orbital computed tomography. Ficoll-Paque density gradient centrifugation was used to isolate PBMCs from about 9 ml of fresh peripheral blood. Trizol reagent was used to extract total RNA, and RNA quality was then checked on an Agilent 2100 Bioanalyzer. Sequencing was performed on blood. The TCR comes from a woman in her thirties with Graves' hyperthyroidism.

In nucleotide form, the sequence is TGTGCCAGCAGCCCAGGACTGGGTGAATACGAGCAGTACTTC. Translated, it gives CASSPGLGEYEQYF. This chain joins TRBV7-9 to TRBJ2-7; a tentative D call is TRBD2 (5 bases match). CDR1 and CDR2 were assigned from the germline V gene (reference sequence) as SEHNR and FQNEAQ. Between the V and J ends, shortened by 5 bases and 4 bases respectively, the junction contains 15 bases. Measured from the cysteine to the phenylalanine, the CDR3 is 14 residues long. The sequence is cut down to CDR3 DNA, 42 bases in frame from base 1.